One and the same sample provided the 8 T cell receptor beta chains below, sequenced in a study of Tregs in tolerant kidney transplant recipients. Assay: immunoSEQ multiplex PCR; the TCRdb copy retains only in-frame clones and omits some. Here the sample spans approximately 99,000 clones, 90% being singletons. The sample here was CD4+ T cells from blood, taken before the transplant. The source of these receptors is a human donor who received a combined kidney and bone marrow transplant.

V is TRBV9 and J is TRBJ2-3; 8 bases fit TRBD2. V shed 1 base, J shed 0 bases, and the junction held 1 base outside the gene matches. Germline values: CDR1 SGDLS, CDR2 YYNGEE. The CDR3 is 15 amino acids. The CDR3, as DNA: TGTGCCAGCAGCGTACTAGCGGGCAGCACAGATACGCAGTATTTT. Protein: CASSVLAGSTDTQYF.

The chain couples TRBV5-1 to TRBJ2-7; 8 bases map to TRBD1. V lost 2 bases to trimming and J lost 6 bases; unmatched junction nucleotides: 13. The CDR3 contains 16 residues. CDR1 is SGHRS, CDR2 YFSETQ, per germline. The CDR3 here is CASSFQTGTGLGEQYF. The DNA for the CDR3 is TGCGCCAGCAGCTTTCAAACCGGGACAGGTCTCGGCGAGCAGTACTTC.

V is TRBV28 and J is TRBJ1-5; TRBD1 matches 8 bases. V lost 6 bases and J lost 2; bases outside the gene matches: 6. Germline V gives CDR1 MDHEN, CDR2 SYDVKM. This CDR3 has 15 amino acids. The CDR3 is CASRAPGGGNQPQHF. CDR3 nucleotides: TGTGCCAGCAGAGCCCCAGGGGGCGGCAATCAGCCCCAGCATTTT.

The V gene is TRBV6-1, the J gene TRBJ2-3; D may be TRBD2 (6 bases). CDR3 length: 18 residues. CDR1 and CDR2 (germline): MNHNS, SASEGT. V was pared by 4 bases and J by 0 bases, with 20 bases between. CDR3 loop: CASSARSPGLTSTDTQYF. The CDR3 bases are TGTGCCAGCAGTGCCCGATCCCCGGGACTGACTAGCACAGATACGCAGTATTTT.

The chain combines TRBV7-8 with TRBJ2-7, with 7 bases aligning to TRBD1. CDR1 is SGHVS and CDR2 is FQNEAQ in the germline V gene. The J segment lost 1 base and the V segment lost 1 base, leaving 4 bases of the junction unmatched. The CDR3 covers 15 residues. The CDR3 protein is CASSLGDRVSYEQYF. The CDR3 DNA sequence: TGTGCCAGCAGCTTAGGAGACAGGGTTTCCTACGAGCAGTACTTC.

The CDR3 protein is CATRQGRDSNQPQHF. The CDR3 nucleotides are TGTGCCACCCGACAGGGGCGAGATAGCAATCAGCCCCAGCATTTT. The chain combines TRBV19 with TRBJ1-5; 8 nucleotides agree with TRBD1. Germline V lookup: CDR1 LNHDA, CDR2 SQIVND (reference sequence). V gave up 10 bases and J gave up 0 bases; unmatched junction bases: 8. The CDR3 loop spans 15 amino acids.

The CDR3 DNA follows: TGTGCCAGCAGCTTTGACAGGGCCCCCGGGGAGCTGTTTTTT. This gives the protein CASSFDRAPGELFF. The chain joins TRBV7-2 to TRBJ2-2, with 7 bases matching TRBD1. CDR3 length equals 14 residues. V was clipped by 3 bases and J by 6 bases; unmatched bases: 4. In germline, CDR1 is SGHTA, CDR2 FQGNSA.

This chain uses TRBV7-6 with TRBJ2-1; a possible D gene is TRBD2 (6 bases). The CDR3 sequence is 16 residues long. Trimming cost V 5 bases and J 6 bases, with 20 bases left between them. CDR1 is SGHVS and CDR2 is FNYEAQ in the germline V gene. The CDR3 nucleotides read TGTGCCAGCAGCCGAGGACTAAAAAAAGGGGTCAATGAGCAGTTCTTC. Amino acids: CASSRGLKKGVNEQFF.